A selection of T cell receptor beta chains follows, all from one sample in a study of Ad26.COV2.S vaccination and SARS-CoV-2 variants. Sequenced by immunoSEQ multiplex PCR; TCRdb stores in-frame clones only, minus some. The sample has about 440,000 clones, less than 95% seen once; the top ten hold about 4.4%. This specimen was peripheral blood, taken in a trial of Ad26.COV2.S vaccine versus placebo. The receptors were sampled from a person between 18 and 59 years old who received the Ad26.COV2.S COVID-19 vaccine or a placebo. CDR3s include the opening cysteine and the closing phenylalanine or tryptophan. Each record gives: clone size, V gene, J gene, D gene, CDR3 protein, CDR3 DNA. D genes are given only for firm matches. Size tells how often a clone was seen (once, few, many) or the class of an expanded clone, and some rows leave it out.

.	TRBV20-1	TRBJ2-3	TRBD2	CSASLTSGSTDTQYF	TGCAGTGCTAGTCTGACTAGCGGGAGCACAGATACGCAGTATTTT
.	TRBV6-2/TRBV6-3	TRBJ2-7	.	CASCPIRGRPYEQYF	TGTGCCAGCTGCCCGATTAGAGGACGGCCCTACGAGCAGTACTTC
once	TRBV29-1	TRBJ2-3	.	CSVDRLPSRDTQYF	TGCAGCGTTGACAGATTACCTAGTAGAGATACGCAGTATTTT
.	TRBV28	TRBJ2-7	.	CASISGTPSYEQYF	TGTGCCAGCATCTCCGGGACTCCATCCTACGAGCAGTACTTC
.	TRBV5-1	TRBJ2-7	.	CASSFRGLRSYEQYF	TGCGCCAGCAGCTTCAGGGGTTTGCGGTCCTACGAGCAGTACTTC
once	TRBV9	TRBJ2-3	.	CASSASWGRGADTQYF	TGTGCCAGCAGCGCCTCGTGGGGCAGGGGAGCAGATACGCAGTATTTT
.	TRBV5-1	TRBJ2-3	TRBD1	CASSLGDRAFLRDTQYF	TGCGCCAGCAGCCTGGGGGACAGGGCGTTTTTGAGAGATACGCAGTATTTT
.	TRBV7-2	TRBJ2-2	.	CASSLVPGYTGELFF	TGTGCCAGCAGCTTAGTTCCAGGATACACCGGGGAGCTGTTTTTT
few	TRBV7-8	TRBJ1-5	TRBD1	CASSFSRKSARGFEAQHF	TGTGCCAGCAGCTTTTCGAGAAAGAGTGCCAGGGGGTTTGAGGCCCAGCATTTT
.	TRBV24-1	TRBJ2-3	TRBD2	CATSDPSGGSTDTQYF	TGTGCCACCAGTGACCCAAGCGGGGGGAGCACAGATACGCAGTATTTT
.	TRBV11-3	TRBJ2-5	.	CASSANLAETQYF	TGTGCCAGCAGCGCCAACTTGGCAGAGACCCAGTACTTC
.	TRBV19	TRBJ2-7	.	CASSDSGRRNEQYF	TGTGCCAGTAGTGATAGCGGAAGAAGGAACGAGCAGTACTTC
once	TRBV7-2	TRBJ2-1	.	CASSPRQSGLNEQFF	TGTGCCAGCAGCCCCCGTCAGTCCGGGCTGAATGAGCAGTTCTTC
.	TRBV6-6	TRBJ2-7	TRBD2	CASSFRLAGPEQYF	TGTGCCAGCAGTTTCAGACTAGCGGGACCCGAGCAGTACTTC
.	TRBV7-2	TRBJ2-7	.	CASSLGGTPSYEQYF	TGTGCCAGCAGCTTAGGAGGGACACCTTCCTACGAGCAGTACTTC
.	TRBV24-1	TRBJ2-7	.	CATSDSEYPYEQYF	TGTGCCACCAGTGATTCAGAATACCCCTACGAGCAGTACTTC
few	TRBV19	TRBJ2-2	TRBD1	CASSIDPGTANTGELFF	TGTGCCAGTAGTATAGACCCGGGGACAGCTAACACCGGGGAGCTGTTTTTT
.	TRBV6-5	TRBJ1-3	.	CASTGHSGNTIYF	TGTGCCAGTACAGGTCACTCTGGAAACACCATATATTTT
.	TRBV7-9	TRBJ2-5	.	CASSLAVMEETQYF	TGTGCCAGCAGCTTAGCGGTAATGGAGGAGACCCAGTACTTC
.	TRBV15	TRBJ2-7	.	CATSPPGLHEQYF	TGTGCCACCAGCCCCCCAGGGTTACACGAGCAGTACTTC
.	TRBV14	TRBJ2-7	.	CASSQERTRNSYEQYF	TGTGCCAGCAGCCAAGAGAGGACCAGGAACTCCTACGAGCAGTACTTC
.	TRBV6-5	TRBJ2-2	.	CASSQGRNTGELFF	TGTGCCAGCAGTCAGGGCCGGAACACCGGGGAGCTGTTTTTT
.	TRBV2	TRBJ2-2	.	CASGLENTGELFF	TGTGCCAGCGGTCTTGAGAACACCGGGGAGCTGTTTTTT
.	TRBV10-3	TRBJ1-4	.	CAISARGGEKLFF	TGTGCCATCAGTGCTCGAGGTGGTGAAAAACTGTTTTTT
.	TRBV29-1	TRBJ2-1	.	CSVRPQGYEQFF	TGCAGCGTCCGACCACAGGGCTATGAGCAGTTCTTC
.	TRBV2	TRBJ1-2	.	CASQNDKNYGYTF	TGTGCCAGCCAAAACGACAAGAACTATGGCTACACCTTC
.	TRBV3-1/TRBV3-2	TRBJ1-5	.	CASSQWTSGPQHF	TGTGCCAGCAGCCAGTGGACCTCCGGGCCCCAGCATTTT
.	TRBV25-1	TRBJ2-1	.	CASSGSGTGSYNEQFF	TGTGCCAGCAGTGGATCAGGTACAGGCTCCTACAATGAGCAGTTCTTC
few	TRBV18	TRBJ2-7	.	CASSPSIGNEQYF	TGTGCCAGCTCACCATCGATCGGGAACGAGCAGTACTTC
.	TRBV10-3	TRBJ2-5	TRBD2	CAIGGGGLAGTKETQYF	TGTGCCATCGGGGGAGGGGGACTAGCGGGGACTAAGGAGACCCAGTACTTC
.	TRBV29-1	TRBJ2-5	TRBD2	CSVVGLAGPGETQYF	TGCAGCGTTGTCGGGCTAGCGGGACCGGGAGAGACCCAGTACTTC
medium-sized	TRBV25-1	TRBJ1-5	TRBD1	CASSEPGTGDNQPQHF	TGTGCCAGCAGTGAACCCGGGACAGGGGACAATCAGCCCCAGCATTTT
.	TRBV4-2	TRBJ2-1	.	CASSQDWASEHNEQFF	TGTGCCAGCAGCCAAGATTGGGCTAGCGAACACAATGAGCAGTTCTTC
.	TRBV7-2	TRBJ2-2	.	CASSLVLAAGELFF	TGTGCCAGCAGCTTAGTATTAGCGGCCGGGGAGCTGTTTTTT
.	TRBV10-2	TRBJ2-1	.	CASSEEDEQFF	TGCGCCAGCAGTGAGGAGGATGAGCAGTTCTTC
.	TRBV5-6	TRBJ1-1	TRBD1	CASSLGQAGTEAFF	TGTGCCAGCAGCTTAGGACAGGCCGGCACTGAAGCTTTCTTT
.	TRBV7-8	TRBJ2-7	.	CASSSLRDGSYEQYF	TGTGCCAGCAGCTCTCTGCGGGACGGCTCCTACGAGCAGTACTTC
.	TRBV12-5	TRBJ2-1	TRBD2	CASGLVLSGSTYNEQFF	TGTGCTAGTGGTTTGGTACTAAGCGGGAGCACCTACAATGAGCAGTTCTTC
.	TRBV7-9	TRBJ1-4	.	CASSLSGAATEKLFF	TGTGCCAGCAGCTTATCCGGGGCCGCGACTGAAAAACTGTTTTTT
.	TRBV7-2	TRBJ2-7	TRBD1	CASSLQGVIYEQYF	TGTGCCAGCAGCCTACAGGGGGTTATCTACGAGCAGTACTTC
.	TRBV10-3	TRBJ1-1	TRBD1	CAISDLQGAGEAFF	TGTGCCATCAGTGACTTACAGGGGGCAGGTGAAGCTTTCTTT
.	TRBV29-1	TRBJ2-1	TRBD2	CSVYASGRSNEQFF	TGCAGCGTATACGCTAGCGGGAGATCGAATGAGCAGTTCTTC
.	TRBV28	TRBJ1-1	.	CAGGTSLGTEAFF	TGTGCCGGCGGGACCAGCCTTGGAACTGAAGCTTTCTTT
.	TRBV10-3	TRBJ2-1	TRBD2	CAISDPRLAGRYNEQFF	TGTGCCATCAGTGATCCAAGACTAGCGGGAAGGTACAATGAGCAGTTCTTC
.	TRBV28	TRBJ2-7	.	CASSYGPLGDSYEQYF	TGTGCCAGCAGTTATGGACCTCTGGGGGACTCCTACGAGCAGTACTTC
.	TRBV4-1	TRBJ2-1	.	CASSSSRGTQSYNEQFF	TGCGCCAGCAGCTCCTCCCGGGGGACGCAATCCTACAATGAGCAGTTCTTC
.	TRBV9	TRBJ2-7	.	CASSDDTGRGNEQYF	TGTGCCAGCAGCGACGACACAGGGAGAGGAAACGAGCAGTACTTC
.	TRBV18	TRBJ2-3	.	CASSPPGDGDTQYF	TGTGCCAGCTCACCACCTGGGGACGGGGATACGCAGTATTTT
.	TRBV28	TRBJ2-5	TRBD1	CASEGQGNEGIQETQYF	TGTGCCAGCGAGGGACAGGGAAACGAGGGGATTCAAGAGACCCAGTACTTC
.	TRBV30	TRBJ2-1	TRBD2	CAWMTSEEGGQFF	TGTGCCTGGATGACTAGCGAAGAGGGTGGGCAGTTCTTC
.	TRBV7-2	TRBJ2-5	TRBD2	CASSTRAGRETQYF	TGTGCCAGCAGCACTAGAGCGGGACGGGAGACCCAGTACTTC
.	TRBV29-1	TRBJ2-5	.	CRASDAPGSQETQYF	TGCAGAGCTAGCGACGCCCCAGGATCCCAAGAGACCCAGTACTTC
.	TRBV28	TRBJ2-7	TRBD1	CASSYLTGRHEQYF	TGTGCCAGCAGTTACTTGACAGGGCGGCACGAGCAGTACTTC
.	TRBV15	TRBJ2-7	.	CATSSWGSYEQYF	TGTGCCACCAGCAGCTGGGGATCCTACGAGCAGTACTTC